One and the same sample provided the 7 T cell receptor beta chains below, sequenced in a study of a mutant IDH1 vaccine in newly diagnosed glioma. Method: immunoSEQ multiplex PCR; TCRdb's copy keeps in-frame clones and lacks some. Among roughly 36,000 clones listed, 70% to 90% were seen once. Stated time point: week 23, last vaccination. Doses comprised 300 ug of mutant IDH1 20-mer peptide each, plus topical imiquimod. These receptors' antigens are unknown. Sequences were derived from PBMCs, sampled from a glioma patient whose treatment included an IDH1 peptide vaccine. The receptors derive from a man in his forties or fifties with glioma.

The chain uses TRBV6-1 and TRBJ2-6, with D perhaps being TRBD1 or TRBD2 (5 bases each). The CDR3 is made up of 15 amino acids. The germline CDR1 and CDR2 sequences are MNHNS and SASEGT. Trimming took off 7 bases at V and 3 bases at J, with 13 bases between the two ends. CDR3 nucleotide sequence: TGTGCCAGCACCCCGGGGCATCTTGGGGCCAACGTCCTGACTTTC. Translated: CASTPGHLGANVLTF.

The chain is built from TRBV28 and TRBJ1-1; TRBD1 matches at 7 bases. This CDR3 region has 14 residues. The junction had 8 bases not matched to a gene; V was cut back by 6 bases and J by 4 bases. Germline assignment: CDR1 MDHEN and CDR2 SYDVKM. CDR3 nucleotide sequence: TGTGCCAGCAGCCGCAGGGGGTCGGGCACTGAAGCTTTCTTT. Amino acids: CASSRRGSGTEAFF.

This clone was seen only once. The chain is built from TRBV9 and TRBJ2-2, with unresolved D. Looked up from germline, CDR1 is SGDLS and CDR2 is YYNGEE. Between the trimmed V and J ends, which lost 0 bases and 0 bases, there was a span of 6 bases. The CDR3 is 15 residues long. For the CDR3, the DNA is TGTGCCAGCAGCGTAGTAAGTTCGAACACCGGGGAGCTGTTTTTT. It is translated as CASSVVSSNTGELFF.

The chain links TRBV19 to TRBJ2-3, with D perhaps assigned TRBD1 or TRBD2 (5 bases each). CDR3 size: 15 residues. Germline V gene data show CDR1 as LNHDA and CDR2 as SQIVND (reference sequence). With 6 bases removed from V and 5 bases from J, the gap between germline ends came to 18 bases. The CDR3 DNA sequence: TGTGCCAGTAGCCCTTCCGGGACCCGGGGAGATACGCAGTATTTT. Its translation: CASSPSGTRGDTQYF.

This clone was detected only a few times. CDR3 loop: CASSEWGNQPQHF. The CDR3 coding sequence is TGTGCCAGCAGTGAATGGGGGAATCAGCCCCAGCATTTT. V gene TRBV2 combines with J gene TRBJ1-5; the D gene is possibly TRBD1 (5 bases). Germline values: CDR1 SNHLY, CDR2 FYNNEI. Trimming took 2 bases from V and 4 from J, leaving 6 bases between them. This CDR3 has 13 residues.

The V call is TRBV2, the J call TRBJ2-2, with 9 bases aligning to TRBD1. Germline V gene data show CDR1 as SNHLY and CDR2 as FYNNEI. V was pared by 5 bases and J by 2 bases, with 3 bases of the junction left unmatched. The CDR3 is 15 residues long. This CDR3 reads CASSWTGVNTGELFF. In DNA form, the CDR3 reads TGTGCCAGCAGTTGGACAGGGGTTAACACCGGGGAGCTGTTTTTT.

The chain employs TRBV7-2 and TRBJ2-4; TRBD2 matches 9 bases. CDR3 length: 17 residues. Germline CDR1 reads SGHTA; CDR2 reads FQGNSA. V shed 7 bases, J shed 2 bases, and the junction held 12 bases outside the gene matches. CDR3 residues: CASTPRGGISSKNIQYF. The CDR3 nucleotides are TGTGCCAGCACCCCGCGGGGGGGCATCTCGTCCAAAAACATTCAGTACTTC. The variable domain in full, with the rest retrieved from reference TRBV7-2 and TRBJ2-4, is GAGVSQSPSNKVTEKGKDVELRCDPISGHTALYWYRQSLGQGLEFLIYFQGNSAPDKSGLPSDRFSAERTGGSVSTLTIQRTQQEDSAVYLCASTPRGGISSKNIQYFGAGTRLSVL.